Shown below are 32 T cell receptor beta chains from a single sample sequenced in a study of blood T cell repertoires in COVID-19. TCRdb's table, derived via immunoSEQ multiplex PCR, lists solely in-frame clones and lacks some. The profile covers over 200,000 clones, with 85% appearing a single time and roughly 20% taken by the ten largest. Source material: PBMCs or T cells enriched from blood (not recorded which). Receptors originate from a man between 40 and 49 years old who had recovered from COVID-19.

This clone was counted a few times. The chain joins TRBV7-2 to TRBJ2-5; tentative D call: TRBD2 (6 bases). Germline CDR1 and CDR2: SGHTA and FQGNSA. This CDR3 contains 16 residues. V was clipped by 5 bases and J by 1 base, with 17 bases between them. CDR3 sequence (DNA): TGTGCCAGCAGCCCGATCGACGCCGGGGGCCAAGAGACCCAGTACTTC. It encodes CASSPIDAGGQETQYF.

The chain is built from TRBV9 and TRBJ2-3; 8 nucleotides agree with TRBD1. This CDR3 contains 16 residues. The germline CDR1 and CDR2 sequences are SGDLS and YYNGEE. The junction had 9 bases not matched to a gene; V was cut back by 2 bases and J by 4 bases. The CDR3, as DNA: TGTGCCAGCAGCGTTCCCCGGGACAGGCCCTCAGATACGCAGTATTTT. Translation: CASSVPRDRPSDTQYF.

J is TRBJ2-7 and V is TRBV4-1; 7 nucleotides agree with TRBD2. The CDR3 runs 16 residues. J was trimmed by 4 bases and V by 0 bases; bases with no gene match: 9. Germline V gives CDR1 MGHRA, CDR2 YSYEKL. DNA for the CDR3: TGCGCCAGCAGCCAAGATGGGGAGGGGACGAGATACGAGCAGTACTTC. It yields the protein CASSQDGEGTRYEQYF.

The V gene is TRBV15, the J gene TRBJ2-7; D might be TRBD2 (6 bases). Germline V gene lookup returns CDR1 LNHNV and CDR2 YYDKDF (reference sequence). This CDR3 contains 15 residues. Deletions cut 0 bases from V and 6 bases from J, with 15 bases between. The CDR3 here is CATSRDPGLPGEQYF. The CDR3 bases are TGTGCCACCAGCAGAGATCCGGGACTCCCCGGCGAGCAGTACTTC.

CDR3 in amino acids: CASSLEPGGSKQETQYF. The CDR3 DNA reads TGCGCCAGCAGCTTGGAACCCGGCGGTTCAAAACAAGAGACCCAGTACTTC. The chain links TRBV5-1 to TRBJ2-5; D unclear. V was clipped by 0 bases and J by 2 bases, with 17 bases between them. CDR3 length: 17 residues. Per germline, CDR1 SGHRS and CDR2 YFSETQ.

The chain joins TRBV15 to TRBJ1-2; D perhaps matches TRBD1 (5 bases). CDR1 is LNHNV, CDR2 YYDKDF, per germline (reference sequence). V was trimmed by 3 bases and J by 4 bases, leaving 12 bases between them. This CDR3 has 14 residues. CDR3: CATSSPTVSYGYTF. The CDR3 DNA follows: TGTGCCACCAGCAGCCCGACAGTTTCCTATGGCTACACCTTC.

J is TRBJ2-7 and V is TRBV7-2; 10 nucleotides align to TRBD2. The CDR3 has 14 amino acids. Germline assignment: CDR1 SGHTA and CDR2 FQGNSA. The V segment lost 1 base and the J segment 10 bases; nucleotides outside the gene matches: 7. CDR3 nucleotides: TGTGCCAGCAGCTTAGAACGTCTAGCGGGAGTACAGTACTTC. Its protein product is CASSLERLAGVQYF.

This chain joins TRBV7-9 and TRBJ2-2; possible D gene TRBD2, 6 bases. The CDR3 extends over 15 amino acids. Germline assignment: CDR1 SEHNR and CDR2 FQNEAQ (reference sequence). V dropped 2 bases and J dropped 7 bases, with 14 bases sitting between them. CDR3 sequence: CASSLSGREIGELFF. In nucleotides, the CDR3 is TGTGCCAGCAGCTTATCTGGCCGGGAGATCGGGGAGCTGTTTTTT.

This chain joins TRBV11-2 and TRBJ2-7; a weak D match, TRBD2 (5 bases). The CDR3 length is 14 residues. V lost 5 bases and J 0 bases, leaving 11 bases between the germline ends. The germline CDR1 and CDR2 sequences are SGHAT and FQNNGV. The CDR3 DNA is TGTGCCAGCAGCCTTGGACTGCACTCCTACGAGCAGTACTTC. Translated: CASSLGLHSYEQYF.

The chain is built from TRBV24-1 and TRBJ2-2; D may be TRBD1 (6 bases). This CDR3 contains 17 residues. Trimming stripped 1 base from V and 0 bases from J, with 11 bases between. Germline V gene lookup returns CDR1 KGHDR and CDR2 SFDVKD. The DNA for the CDR3 is TGTGCCACCAGTGATTTTATCGGACAGTCGAACACCGGGGAGCTGTTTTTT. It translates to CATSDFIGQSNTGELFF.

The gene calls are TRBV7-3 and TRBJ2-3, with 10 bases fitting TRBD2. The CDR3 runs 16 residues. Germline CDR1 SGHTA, CDR2 FQGTGA. With V trimmed by 5 bases and J by 1 base, 6 bases remained unmatched. CDR3 loop: CASSLLAGVGTDTQYF. DNA of the CDR3: TGTGCCAGCAGCCTCCTAGCGGGAGTTGGCACAGATACGCAGTATTTT.

The V call is TRBV6-5, the J call TRBJ1-2; D gene uncertain. Germline-derived CDR1 and CDR2 are MNHEY and SVGAGI. With 6 bases removed from V and 5 bases from J, the gap between germline ends came to 13 bases. The CDR3 extends over 13 amino acids. This chain's CDR3 is CASRAGLGYGYTF. CDR3 in DNA: TGTGCCAGCAGGGCGGGCTTGGGTTATGGCTACACCTTC.

This sequence joins TRBV3-1 (or the pseudogene TRBV3-2) and TRBJ2-1, with TRBD2 matching 8 bases. The CDR3 spans 15 residues. Germline CDR1 and CDR2: LGHDT and YNNKEL (reference sequence). The V segment lost 4 bases and the J segment 5 bases; nucleotides outside the gene matches: 7. The CDR3: CASSPLAGRNNEQFF. The DNA for the CDR3 is TGTGCCAGCAGCCCTCTAGCGGGTCGGAACAATGAGCAGTTCTTC.

The rearrangement links TRBV7-2 to TRBJ2-4; possibly TRBD1 for D (5 bases). The CDR3 runs to 17 residues. The germline V gene has CDR1 SGHTA and CDR2 FQGNSA. V was clipped by 5 bases and J by 2 bases, with 19 bases between them. The CDR3 is CASSPFGARTTKNIQYF. For the CDR3, the DNA is TGTGCCAGCAGCCCCTTTGGGGCAAGGACGACCAAAAACATTCAGTACTTC.

V is TRBV14 and J is TRBJ2-1; a weak D match, TRBD2 (5 bases). The CDR3 contains 18 residues. CDR1 and CDR2 from the germline V gene are SGHDN and FVKESK. The germline V and J ends were trimmed by 1 base and 0 bases, with 16 bases remaining between them. The CDR3 region is CASSQVIRSGSSYNEQFF. The CDR3 DNA follows: TGTGCCAGCAGCCAAGTGATCAGGAGTGGGAGCTCCTACAATGAGCAGTTCTTC.

The rearrangement uses TRBV5-1 and TRBJ2-2; D possibly corresponds to TRBD2 (6 bases). V lost 4 bases to trimming and J lost 6 bases, with 16 bases between them. This CDR3 is 15 amino acids long. CDR1 and CDR2 (germline): SGHRS, YFSETQ. CDR3 bases: TGCGCCAGCAGCCCAGAGCGGAGGGTGGCCGGGGAGCTGTTTTTT. It encodes CASSPERRVAGELFF.

The chain combines TRBV7-2 with TRBJ1-2; no definite D call. This CDR3 contains 17 residues. The ends were cut back, 0 bases at V and 0 bases at J, with 14 bases in the middle. Germline V lookup: CDR1 SGHTA, CDR2 FQGNSA. CDR3 loop: CASSLAGHPNSNYGYTF. In DNA, the CDR3 is TGTGCCAGCAGCTTAGCTGGGCATCCGAACTCTAACTATGGCTACACCTTC.

DNA for the CDR3: TGTGCCAGCAGCGCTCTACGACAGGGTCTCTCCTACGAGCAGTACTTC. As protein: CASSALRQGLSYEQYF. The genes are TRBV5-4 and TRBJ2-7; the match to TRBD1 covers 7 bases. Germline CDR1 and CDR2: SGHNT and YYREEE (reference sequence). V was clipped by 4 bases and J by 0 bases; unmatched bases: 10. CDR3 length: 16 amino acids.

This sequence joins TRBV29-1 and TRBJ1-1, with TRBD1 matching over 9 bases. V was pared by 0 bases and J by 0 bases, with 14 bases of the junction left unmatched. Per the germline V gene, CDR1 is SQVTM and CDR2 is ANQGSEA. The CDR3 is 19 residues long. The CDR3 spells CSVEERSGTGLGLNTEAFF. As DNA, the CDR3 is TGCAGCGTTGAAGAACGGTCCGGGACAGGGTTAGGGTTGAACACTGAAGCTTTCTTT.

The genes are TRBV5-6 and TRBJ1-2, with 8 bases matching TRBD1. The CDR3 extends over 16 amino acids. V dropped 0 bases and J dropped 4; count of bases not matched to a gene: 8. Germline CDR1 SGHDT, CDR2 YYEEEE. The CDR3: CASSLAGDRLSYGYTF. The CDR3 DNA is TGTGCCAGCAGCTTGGCCGGGGACAGGCTAAGCTATGGCTACACCTTC.

The chain combines TRBV24-1 with TRBJ2-1, with 9 bases identical to TRBD1. The germline gives CDR1 KGHDR, CDR2 SFDVKD. V was pared by 3 bases and J by 9 bases, with 14 bases of the junction left unmatched. This CDR3 is built from 17 residues. The CDR3 nucleotides are TGTGCCACCAGTGATGCCCTAACGGGACAGGGCTTTTTTGAGCAGTTCTTC. This sequence encodes CATSDALTGQGFFEQFF.

On this clone: Within the sample, other DNA sequences also encode this same CDR3. The V call is TRBV12-3 or TRBV12-4, the J call TRBJ2-5, with 7 positions matching TRBD1. J lost 2 bases, V lost 6 bases, and 3 bases had no gene match. This CDR3 region has 13 residues. For the CDR3, the DNA is TGTGCCAGCAGCCTGGGACAGCAAGAGACCCAGTACTTC. Translated, it gives CASSLGQQETQYF.

This clone was detected only a few times. This chain links TRBV30 with TRBJ1-6, with 9 bases that match TRBD1. The germline CDR1 and CDR2 sequences are GTSNPN and SVGIG (reference sequence). The CDR3 has 15 residues. The V gene end was trimmed by 2 bases and the J gene end by 7 bases; junction bases not matched to a gene: 6. The CDR3: CAWSSGTGTNSPLHF. CDR3 in DNA: TGTGCCTGGAGTTCCGGGACAGGGACCAATTCACCCCTCCACTTT.

J is TRBJ1-6 and V is TRBV19; D is uncertain. The germline V gene encodes CDR1 LNHDA and CDR2 SQIVND (reference sequence). The CDR3 loop spans 16 amino acids. V was trimmed by 2 bases and J by 10 bases, leaving 18 bases between them. The CDR3 here is CASSIREGVSSSPLHF. For the CDR3, the DNA is TGTGCCAGTAGTATAAGGGAGGGCGTCTCGTCCTCACCCCTCCACTTT.

This chain links TRBV5-1 with TRBJ1-4; 7 positions match TRBD1. The CDR3 extends over 15 amino acids. J gave up 3 bases and V 0 bases, and 2 bases lay outside the gene matches. Germline assignment: CDR1 SGHRS and CDR2 YFSETQ. The CDR3 coding sequence is TGCGCCAGCAGCTTGGGACAGGGCTCTAATGAAAAACTGTTTTTT. Protein sequence: CASSLGQGSNEKLFF.

The J gene is TRBJ2-5, the V gene TRBV2; D unresolved. The V end was cut by 7 bases, the J end by 2 bases, with 8 bases between. CDR3 length: 12 amino acids. CDR1 and CDR2 (germline): SNHLY, FYNNEI. CDR3 loop: CASINRQETQYF. The CDR3 nucleotides read TGTGCCAGCATTAACAGACAAGAGACCCAGTACTTC.

The genes are TRBV6-6 and TRBJ2-5; perhaps TRBD1 as D (5 bases). Between the trimmed V and J ends, which lost 6 bases and 7 bases, there was a span of 21 bases. Germline assignment: CDR1 MNHNY and CDR2 SVGAGI (reference sequence). The CDR3 spans 15 residues. The CDR3 reads CASRGDVGAVGTQYF. The CDR3 DNA is TGTGCCAGCAGAGGCGATGTAGGGGCGGTCGGGACCCAGTACTTC.

The chain recombines TRBV24-1 with TRBJ2-1, with TRBD1 matching 12 bases. CDR3 length: 17 residues. Germline-derived CDR1 and CDR2 are KGHDR and SFDVKD. J lost 7 bases, V lost 2 bases, and 8 bases had no gene match. CDR3 in amino acids: CATSDSPGTGGWNEQFF. The CDR3 bases are TGTGCCACCAGTGATTCCCCCGGGACAGGGGGCTGGAATGAGCAGTTCTTC.

V usage is TRBV29-1 and J usage is TRBJ2-1; D may be TRBD2 (5 bases). This CDR3 spans 12 amino acids. V lost 2 bases, J lost 8 bases, and 10 bases lay in between. Germline-derived CDR1 and CDR2 are SQVTM and ANQGSEA. This chain's CDR3 is CSVERTDYEQFF. Here the CDR3 DNA reads TGCAGCGTTGAAAGGACGGACTATGAGCAGTTCTTC.

This chain links TRBV28 with TRBJ2-7, with 11 bases lining up with TRBD2. There are 16 residues in the CDR3. J was trimmed by 4 bases and V by 2 bases; bases with no gene match: 7. CDR1 is MDHEN and CDR2 is SYDVKM in the germline V gene. The CDR3 coding sequence is TGTGCCAGCAGTTTAGTTACTAGCGGGAGTTTTTACGAGCAGTACTTC. Translated: CASSLVTSGSFYEQYF.

This clone was counted once. The rearrangement links TRBV6-1 to TRBJ1-4; perhaps TRBD1 as D (5 bases). This CDR3 contains 15 residues. The germline CDR1 and CDR2 sequences are MNHNS and SASEGT. With 0 bases removed from V and 10 bases from J, the gap between germline ends came to 15 bases. CDR3 nucleotide sequence: TGTGCCAGCAGTGAAGCGTCCGGGATGGGGGGAAAACTGTTTTTT. It yields the protein CASSEASGMGGKLFF.

This clone was picked up one time. A junction end diverges from the germline sequence, so it may reflect a read error. The chain employs TRBV7-7 and TRBJ1-1, with D possibly being TRBD1 (5 bases). Germline loops: CDR1 SSHAT, CDR2 FNYEAQ (reference sequence). The CDR3 is 13 amino acids. The DNA of the CDR3 is TGTGCTAGCAGCAGTAGATGGGGGGCTGAAGCTTTCTTT. Amino acids: CASSSRWGAEAFF.